Sequencing of this T cell receptor beta chain was carried out in a study of cytomegalovirus exposure and HLA in healthy donors. Points from the study as a whole: A previous analysis found most TCR beta V segments productive roughly 87% or roughly 30% of the time. Later on, an analysis tied under 20,000 TCR beta sequences to HLA alleles at 0.05 false discovery rate.

The germline gives CDR1 SGHDT, CDR2 YYEEEE. The CDR3 extends over 17 amino acids. V trimming: 4 bases; J trimming: 0 bases; junction bases outside the gene matches: 8. Notes on this clone: Its target is not known.

A multiplex PCR was run with 60 Vbeta primers and 13 Jbeta primers. The assay was immunoSEQ multiplex PCR, and TCRdb's table has in-frame clones only and misses some. The sample shows about 130,000 clones, approximately 17% of them seen only once. The J gene is TRBJ2-1, the V gene TRBV5-6, with 9 bases identical to TRBD2. Sequenced material: PBMCs. This TCR came from a female donor in good health and CMV-seropositive. The CDR3 sequence: CASSTKGRGGSYNEQFF. The DNA of the CDR3 is TGTGCCAGCAGCACTAAGGGGCGGGGGGGCTCCTACAATGAGCAGTTCTTC. The full variable domain, in which reference TRBV5-6 and TRBJ2-1 provide the parts outside the CDR3, is DAGVTQSPTHLIKTRGQQVTLRCSPKSGHDTVSWYQQALGQGPQFIFQYYEEEERQRGNFPDRFSGHQFPNYSSELNVNALLLGDSALYLCASSTKGRGGSYNEQFFGPGTRLTVL.